This T cell receptor (beta chain) is drawn from a study of B cell selection in AIRE deficiency. Study-level points and caveats: Patient Tconv and Treg cells showed healthy-like TCRBV usage, CDR3 length, diversity.

Trimming took 4 bases from V and 5 from J; bases not matched to a gene: 7. Germline values: CDR1 MDHEN, CDR2 SYDVKM. The CDR3 length is 15 residues. Turning to this clone: Its target is not known.

Regulatory T cells were sorted as CD4+CD25hiCD127low/negative cells. The data were produced by immunoSEQ multiplex PCR, yet TCRdb's version contains in-frame clones alone and is incomplete. Of 12,000 to 15,000 clones listed, about 92% are singletons. V and J are TRBV28 and TRBJ2-7; 11 nucleotides line up with TRBD2. The sequence was collected from a human donor with AIRE deficiency. Sequencing was done on a sample of Tregs sorted from PBMCs. CDR3 bases: TGTGCCAGCAGTTCATTAGCGGGAGGGCCGGACGAGCAGTACTTC. Protein sequence: CASSSLAGGPDEQYF. The variable domain in full, with the rest retrieved from reference TRBV28 and TRBJ2-7, is DVKVTQSSRYLVKRTGEKVFLECVQDMDHENMFWYRQDPGLGLRLIYFSYDVKMKEKGDIPEGYSVSREKKERFSLILESASTNQTSMYLCASSSLAGGPDEQYFGPGTRLTVT.